Each of the 31 T cell receptor beta chains below was sequenced from the same sample in a study of shared T cell receptors in the human thymus. Using immunoSEQ multiplex PCR, the repertoire was profiled, and TCRdb retains in-frame clones only, with some absent. There are around 730,000 clones in the sample; 80% to 90% occur only once, and 0.0095% to 0.013% lies in the top ten. This same sample was also taken into another study, of human thymus T cells.

Input material: thymocytes. Receptors were obtained from a girl in the first two years of life with a congenital heart defect.

The V call is TRBV4-1, the J call TRBJ1-5; TRBD1 is a possible D gene (5 bases). The CDR3 consists of 17 residues. The V end lost 4 bases, the J end lost 1 base, and 17 bases lay between the germline ends. Germline CDR1 MGHRA, CDR2 YSYEKL. CDR3 DNA sequence: TGCGCCAGCAGCCGAGGATCAAATGGGGGGAGCAATCAGCCCCAGCATTTT. Translated: CASSRGSNGGSNQPQHF.

The chain has TRBV6-1 and TRBJ2-3; the D gene is possibly TRBD2 (6 bases). CDR1 is MNHNS, CDR2 SASEGT, per germline. The CDR3 is 15 amino acids. Trimming cost V 3 bases and J 6 bases, with 16 bases left between them. The CDR3 sequence is CASSERGRIWDTQYF. The CDR3 region has the DNA TGTGCCAGCAGTGAGCGGGGCCGGATATGGGATACGCAGTATTTT.

The chain uses TRBV10-3 and TRBJ2-3; TRBD2 is a possible D gene (6 bases). V was pared by 6 bases and J by 0 bases, with 13 bases between. This CDR3 spans 15 amino acids. CDR1 is ENHRY and CDR2 is SYGVKD in the germline V gene. CDR3 nucleotide sequence: TGTGCCATCAGCAAGGGACTTCTTAGCACAGATACGCAGTATTTT. This codes for CAISKGLLSTDTQYF.

The chain employs TRBV18 and TRBJ1-2; a weak D match, TRBD1 (6 bases). The CDR3 contains 15 residues. Germline V lookup: CDR1 KGHSH, CDR2 LQKENI. V lost 5 bases and J lost 4, with 17 bases in between. The CDR3 spells CASSSRTELSYGYTF. The CDR3 coding sequence is TGTGCCAGCTCATCCCGGACAGAGCTTTCCTATGGCTACACCTTC.

The rearrangement links TRBV27 to TRBJ1-5; D perhaps matches TRBD1 (5 bases). The CDR3 totals 17 residues. The germline CDR1 and CDR2 sequences are MNHEY and SMNVEV (reference sequence). With 7 bases removed from V and 0 bases from J, the gap between germline ends came to 19 bases. CDR3 in amino acids: CASTPKSGVYSNQPQHF. The CDR3 coding sequence is TGTGCCAGCACCCCGAAGTCGGGGGTTTATAGCAATCAGCCCCAGCATTTT.

The rearrangement links TRBV7-2 to TRBJ2-1, with a possible D match to TRBD1 (6 bases). The CDR3 length is 12 residues. The V end was cut by 2 bases, the J end by 8 bases, with 7 bases between. CDR1 and CDR2 from the germline V gene are SGHTA and FQGNSA. As DNA, the CDR3 is TGTGCCAGCAGCTTATGGGGGCATGAGCAGTTCTTC. As protein: CASSLWGHEQFF.

This chain links TRBV9 with TRBJ2-3; tentatively, D is TRBD2 (7 bases). CDR1 and CDR2 from the germline V gene are SGDLS and YYNGEE. Deletions cut 2 bases from V and 4 bases from J, with 17 bases between. The length of the CDR3 is 16 residues. Written as DNA, the CDR3 is TGTGCCAGCAGCGTTCTGGGGGCGGGGGACCCAGATACGCAGTATTTT. Its protein is CASSVLGAGDPDTQYF.

This clone appeared a few times. The V and J genes are TRBV5-6 and TRBJ2-6, with no clear D. V lost 0 bases and J 0 bases, leaving 10 bases between the germline ends. The CDR3 has 17 residues. Germline loops: CDR1 SGHDT, CDR2 YYEEEE. As DNA, the CDR3 is TGTGCCAGCAGCTTGGTTGGGCCGTACTCTGGGGCCAACGTCCTGACTTTC. Protein product: CASSLVGPYSGANVLTF. Looking up the rest from reference TRBV5-6 and TRBJ2-6 gives the full variable domain: DAGVTQSPTHLIKTRGQQVTLRCSPKSGHDTVSWYQQALGQGPQFIFQYYEEEERQRGNFPDRFSGHQFPNYSSELNVNALLLGDSALYLCASSLVGPYSGANVLTFGAGSRLTVL.

As for this clone: A read error may account for a junction end that differs from germline. J is TRBJ2-1 and V is TRBV7-8; tentatively, D is TRBD1 (6 bases). Germline V lookup: CDR1 SGHVS, CDR2 FQNEAQ. This CDR3 has 13 amino acids. The chain's CDR3 is CASSLSSRQVPLF. CDR3 sequence (DNA): TGTGCCAGCAGTTTATCTTCCCGACAGGTCCCCCTCTTC.

This chain connects TRBV6-5 to TRBJ1-2; D is perhaps TRBD1 (5 bases). The CDR3 length is 14 residues. The germline V gene encodes CDR1 MNHEY and CDR2 SVGAGI. The V end was cut by 4 bases, the J end by 8 bases, with 17 bases between. CDR3 amino acids: CASSFKEGAGGYTF. The CDR3 DNA is TGTGCCAGCAGTTTCAAGGAAGGGGCGGGGGGCTACACCTTC.

This rearrangement joins TRBV7-7 to TRBJ2-7; 8 bases are shared with TRBD2. The CDR3 spans 14 residues. The germline gives CDR1 SSHAT, CDR2 FNYEAQ (reference sequence). The junction had 6 bases not matched to a gene; V was cut back by 5 bases and J by 3 bases. This CDR3 reads CASSAGLGDYEQYF. The CDR3 region has the DNA TGTGCCAGCAGCGCGGGACTAGGGGACTACGAGCAGTACTTC.

This chain links TRBV4-3 with TRBJ1-1; D may be TRBD1 (5 bases). Germline CDR1 reads LGHNA; CDR2 reads YSLEER. Trimming took off 0 bases at V and 7 bases at J, with 9 bases between the two ends. There are 13 residues in the CDR3. This chain's CDR3 is CASSQDRGSEAFF. The CDR3 bases are TGCGCCAGCAGCCAAGATAGGGGAAGTGAAGCTTTCTTT.

The chain carries TRBV6-5 and TRBJ1-1, with TRBD1 matching over 9 bases. This CDR3 has 15 amino acids. V lost 5 bases and J lost 4; bases outside the gene matches: 8. From germline, CDR1 is MNHEY and CDR2 SVGAGI. The CDR3 protein is CASSKPDRGITEAFF. The DNA for the CDR3 is TGTGCCAGCAGTAAACCGGACAGGGGTATCACTGAAGCTTTCTTT.

This clone appeared a few times. The chain joins TRBV5-6 to TRBJ1-2, with D possibly TRBD1 on 5 matching bases. From germline, CDR1 is SGHDT and CDR2 YYEEEE. CDR3 length: 15 amino acids. Deletions cut 4 bases from V and 1 base from J, with 14 bases between. CDR3 DNA sequence: TGTGCCAGCAGCCGGATAAAGACAGTTAACTATGGCTACACCTTC. Translation gives CASSRIKTVNYGYTF. Full variable domain (rest looked up from reference TRBV5-6 and TRBJ1-2): DAGVTQSPTHLIKTRGQQVTLRCSPKSGHDTVSWYQQALGQGPQFIFQYYEEEERQRGNFPDRFSGHQFPNYSSELNVNALLLGDSALYLCASSRIKTVNYGYTFGSGTRLTVV.

V usage is TRBV4-3 and J usage is TRBJ1-6, with 10 positions matching TRBD1. Trimming cost V 2 bases and J 0 bases; bases outside gene matches: 13. The CDR3 contains 21 residues. Germline loops: CDR1 LGHNA, CDR2 YSLEER. CDR3 sequence (DNA): TGCGCCAGCAGCCAACGAGGTTCCGGGACAGGGGAAAGCTCCTATAATTCACCCCTCCACTTT. It encodes CASSQRGSGTGESSYNSPLHF.

The sample holds one count of this clone. This chain uses TRBV27 with TRBJ1-2, with 8 bases fitting TRBD1. From germline, CDR1 is MNHEY and CDR2 SMNVEV (reference sequence). V lost 8 bases and J lost 4; bases outside the gene matches: 15. This CDR3 is 16 amino acids long. The CDR3 coding sequence is TGTGCCAGCGGACGTACAGGGGGGGCGCCTGGCTATGGCTACACCTTC. It codes for CASGRTGGAPGYGYTF.

The genes are TRBV9 and TRBJ2-1, with D perhaps TRBD2 (5 bases). The V gene lost 0 bases and the J gene lost 12 bases, with 10 bases spanning the gap. CDR3 size: 12 residues. Per germline, CDR1 SGDLS and CDR2 YYNGEE. CDR3 coding DNA: TGTGCCAGCAGCGTAGGGGCCAGCGGGCAGTTCTTC. Its protein product is CASSVGASGQFF.

V is TRBV19 and J is TRBJ1-5, with a weak D call TRBD1 (5 bases). The CDR3 covers 20 residues. Per the germline V gene, CDR1 is LNHDA and CDR2 is SQIVND (reference sequence). The germline V and J ends were trimmed by 1 base and 1 base, with 23 bases remaining between them. In DNA form, the CDR3 reads TGTGCCAGTAGTATAGTTTGCGGCAGGGAAGGGGCCGTAAGCAATCAGCCCCAGCATTTT. The encoded protein is CASSIVCGREGAVSNQPQHF.

The chain combines TRBV14 with TRBJ1-2, with D unclear. Germline loops: CDR1 SGHDN, CDR2 FVKESK. Trimming pared 0 bases from V and 3 bases from J, leaving 11 bases between. CDR3 size: 15 residues. The CDR3 region is CASSQDESLYYGYTF. The CDR3 nucleotides read TGTGCCAGCAGCCAAGATGAGAGCCTCTACTATGGCTACACCTTC.

This chain connects TRBV11-2 to TRBJ1-1, with 7 bases that match TRBD1. Per germline, CDR1 SGHAT and CDR2 FQNNGV. The CDR3 contains 18 residues. V was pared by 1 base and J by 11 bases, with 22 bases of the junction left unmatched. CDR3 protein: CASSLGAGGYGRGVGAFF. CDR3 coding DNA: TGTGCCAGCAGCTTAGGGGCAGGGGGATACGGGAGGGGTGTGGGGGCTTTCTTT.

This chain joins TRBV27 and TRBJ2-3; 16 nucleotides match TRBD2. CDR1 and CDR2 (germline): MNHEY, SMNVEV (reference sequence). The length of the CDR3 is 22 residues. V lost 0 bases to trimming and J lost 0 bases; unmatched junction nucleotides: 12. The CDR3: CASSLSIRGLGLAGGSTDTQYF. CDR3 DNA sequence: TGTGCCAGCAGTTTATCTATTCGTGGACTGGGACTAGCGGGGGGGAGCACAGATACGCAGTATTTT.

V is TRBV10-1 and J is TRBJ2-5, with D maybe TRBD1 (5 bases). The V and J ends lost 2 bases and 9 bases respectively, with 10 bases between them. The germline CDR1 and CDR2 sequences are WNHNN and SYGVQD (reference sequence). The CDR3 sequence is 12 residues long. The CDR3 DNA reads TGCGCCAGCAGTGAGCCCCTAGGGGCCCAGTACTTC. It yields the protein CASSEPLGAQYF.

This clone has a single count. The CDR3 here is CASSPREGDYGYTF. For the CDR3, the DNA is TGTGCCAGCAGCCCTCGTGAGGGTGACTATGGCTACACCTTC. The chain links TRBV9 to TRBJ1-2; D is undetermined. Germline loops: CDR1 SGDLS, CDR2 YYNGEE. The V end lost 4 bases, the J end lost 3 bases, and 13 bases lay between the germline ends. This CDR3 spans 14 amino acids.

The chain carries TRBV7-9 and TRBJ1-4; 11 nucleotides line up with TRBD1. J lost 0 bases, V lost 2 bases, and 5 bases had no gene match. Germline CDR1 SEHNR, CDR2 FQNEAQ (reference sequence). CDR3 length: 18 amino acids. CDR3 DNA: TGTGCCAGCAGCTTATGGCCGGGACAGGGGGCAACTAATGAAAAACTGTTTTTT. Translated: CASSLWPGQGATNEKLFF.

This clone was observed a single time. V usage is TRBV4-1 and J usage is TRBJ2-1; a weak D match, TRBD2 (6 bases). This CDR3 has 15 amino acids. V shed 3 bases and J shed 8 bases, with 17 bases lying between them. CDR1 is MGHRA and CDR2 is YSYEKL in the germline V gene. The CDR3 region is CASSQPGPWRDEQFF. The CDR3 DNA is TGCGCCAGCAGCCAGCCGGGCCCCTGGAGGGATGAGCAGTTCTTC.

The V and J genes are TRBV9 and TRBJ1-2, with D unresolved. Between the trimmed V and J ends, which lost 0 bases and 6 bases, there was a span of 9 bases. The CDR3 covers 13 residues. CDR1 is SGDLS and CDR2 is YYNGEE in the germline V gene. This CDR3 reads CASSVASGDGYTF. As DNA, the CDR3 is TGTGCCAGCAGCGTAGCTTCGGGAGATGGCTACACCTTC.

V usage is TRBV2 and J usage is TRBJ1-2, with TRBD1 identical over 7 bases. There are 15 residues in the CDR3. CDR1 and CDR2 from the germline V gene are SNHLY and FYNNEI. J gave up 1 base and V 6 bases, and 8 bases lay outside the gene matches. The DNA of the CDR3 is TGTGCCAGCAGGGCCGGGACAGAACTTAACTATGGCTACACCTTC. Translated: CASRAGTELNYGYTF.

The J gene is TRBJ2-4, the V gene TRBV5-1; weak D call: TRBD2 (6 bases). V was cut by 2 bases and J by 6 bases, with 12 bases left in between. Per the germline V gene, CDR1 is SGHRS and CDR2 is YFSETQ. The CDR3 is made up of 14 amino acids. The CDR3 DNA reads as TGCGCCAGCAGCTTTAGAGGGAGGCGAAACATTCAGTACTTC. Protein: CASSFRGRRNIQYF.

J is TRBJ2-5 and V is TRBV5-1; 7 bases are a match to TRBD1. V dropped 0 bases and J dropped 5; count of bases not matched to a gene: 13. This CDR3 comprises 17 residues. Per the germline V gene, CDR1 is SGHRS and CDR2 is YFSETQ. The CDR3 reads CASSLDLKQGKSETQYF. As DNA, the CDR3 is TGCGCCAGCAGCTTGGATCTAAAACAGGGGAAGAGCGAGACCCAGTACTTC. Drawing the rest from reference TRBV5-1 and TRBJ2-5, the complete variable domain is KAGVTQTPRYLIKTRGQQVTLSCSPISGHRSVSWYQQTPGQGLQFLFEYFSETQRNKGNFPGRFSGRQFSNSRSEMNVSTLELGDSALYLCASSLDLKQGKSETQYFGPGTRLLVL.

V is TRBV29-1 and J is TRBJ2-1, with 8 bases matching TRBD2. CDR3 length: 14 residues. Germline CDR1 is SQVTM and CDR2 is ANQGSEA. Unmatched junction bases numbered 7, after V lost 5 bases and J lost 4 bases. The CDR3 protein is CSVYLAGGYNEQFF. CDR3 in DNA: TGCAGCGTTTATCTGGCGGGGGGATACAATGAGCAGTTCTTC.

V and J are TRBV9 and TRBJ1-1; no clear D. Per germline, CDR1 SGDLS and CDR2 YYNGEE. V was shortened by 0 bases and J by 10 bases, with 16 bases between the two germline ends. The CDR3 has 14 residues. The CDR3 nucleotides are TGTGCCAGCAGCGTAGGGATCGGTGGGGAGGGAGCTTTCTTT. This encodes CASSVGIGGEGAFF.